This TCR beta chain was identified during a study of blood T cells in healthy people across ages. Overall study: Per every two T cells, about one barcoded beta molecule was captured by template switching. Study results and caveats: In these data, TCR beta diversity tracked strongly with naive T cell percentage. Age showed a roughly linear inverse relationship with TCR beta diversity per million T cells.

Details on this clonotype: The antigen remains unidentified.

The CDR3 length is 13 residues. Trimming took off 1 base at V and 5 bases at J, with 7 bases between the two ends. Germline assignment: CDR1 MNHNS and CDR2 SASEGT. The second PCR ran roughly 7 to 11 cycles with a sample-barcoded 5' primer and J-beta primers. A single record per CDR3 protein comes from TCRdb applying MiXCR to the 5' RACE reads. Of about 1,400,000 distinct CDR3 sequences detected, around 55% appear once; the ten largest clones hold 5.5% to 8%. The sequence was collected from a man aged 18 to 29 in good health. The chain joins TRBV6-1 to TRBJ2-3, with D perhaps assigned TRBD1 or TRBD2 (5 bases each). What was sequenced was blood. CDR3 in DNA: TGTGCCAGCAGTGAAGATGGGGGAGATACGCAGTATTTT. Protein sequence: CASSEDGGDTQYF.